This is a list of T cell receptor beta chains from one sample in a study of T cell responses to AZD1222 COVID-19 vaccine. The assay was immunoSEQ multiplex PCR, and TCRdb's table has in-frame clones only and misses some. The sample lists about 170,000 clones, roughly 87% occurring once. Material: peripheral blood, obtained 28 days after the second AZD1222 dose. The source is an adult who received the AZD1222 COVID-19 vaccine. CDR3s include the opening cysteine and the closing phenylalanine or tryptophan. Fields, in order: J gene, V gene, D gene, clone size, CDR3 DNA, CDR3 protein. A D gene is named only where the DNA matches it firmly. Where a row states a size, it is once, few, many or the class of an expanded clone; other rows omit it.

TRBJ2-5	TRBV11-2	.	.	TGTGCCAGCAGCTTAACCGAGGAGACCCAGTACTTC	CASSLTEETQYF
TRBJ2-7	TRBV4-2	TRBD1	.	TGTGCCAGCAGCCCGGGACAGGGTCGATACGAGCAGTACTTC	CASSPGQGRYEQYF
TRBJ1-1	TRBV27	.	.	TGTGCCAGCAGCCCCCGAGCCTACACTGAAGCTTTCTTT	CASSPRAYTEAFF
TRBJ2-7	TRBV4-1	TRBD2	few	TGCGCCAGCAGCCATGAAGCGGGGGGGACCTACGAGCAGTACTTC	CASSHEAGGTYEQYF
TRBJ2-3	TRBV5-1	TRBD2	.	TGCGCCAGCAGCAAGGGGACTAATCTGGATACGCAGTATTTT	CASSKGTNLDTQYF
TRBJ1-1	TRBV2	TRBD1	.	TGTGCCAGCAGACGACAGGGGAACACTGAAGCTTTCTTT	CASRRQGNTEAFF
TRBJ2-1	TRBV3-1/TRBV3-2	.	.	TGTGCCAGCAGCCCCCGGGGGCTTGGTGAGCAGTTCTTC	CASSPRGLGEQFF
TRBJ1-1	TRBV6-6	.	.	TGTGCCAGCAGTTACTCGACGGGGCACAACACTGAAGCTTTCTTT	CASSYSTGHNTEAFF
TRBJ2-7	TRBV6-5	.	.	TGTGCCAGCATGGGGAACGCCGAGCAGTACTTC	CASMGNAEQYF
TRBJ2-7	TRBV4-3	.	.	TGCGCCAGCAGCCAAGACGGCCAAGGGTACGAGCAGTACTTC	CASSQDGQGYEQYF
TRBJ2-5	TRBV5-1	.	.	TGCGCCAGCAGCTTGATCAGGCAAGAGACCCAGTACTTC	CASSLIRQETQYF
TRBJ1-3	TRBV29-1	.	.	TGCAGCGTGTCCGACAGGTCTGGAAACACCATATATTTT	CSVSDRSGNTIYF
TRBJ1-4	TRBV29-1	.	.	TGCAGCGTTGGGATTGGGGATGGTTCAACTAATGAAAAACTGTTTTTT	CSVGIGDGSTNEKLFF
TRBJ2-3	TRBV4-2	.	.	TGTGCCAGCAGCCAAGGGCAGGCGAACACAGATACGCAGTATTTT	CASSQGQANTDTQYF
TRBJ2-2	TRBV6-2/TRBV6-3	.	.	TGTGCCAGCAGCCGTTCTGGAGGTGTGTGGGAGCTGTTTTTT	CASSRSGGVWELFF
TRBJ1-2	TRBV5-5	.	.	TGTGCCAGCAGCTACCAGACCTCGACGGGATACGCCTATGGCTACACCTTC	CASSYQTSTGYAYGYTF
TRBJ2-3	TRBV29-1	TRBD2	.	TGCAGCGTTGAAGATTCCGGGACTAGCGGGGTAGATACGCAGTATTTT	CSVEDSGTSGVDTQYF
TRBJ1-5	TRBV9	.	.	TGTGCCAGCGGTGGGGCAAGTAGCAATCAGCCCCAGCATTTT	CASGGASSNQPQHF
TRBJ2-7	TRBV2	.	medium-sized	TGTGCCAGCAGTGAACCCTTCTCCTACGAGCAGTACTTC	CASSEPFSYEQYF